One sample yielded the 8 T cell receptor beta chains listed below, sequenced in a study of blood T cell repertoires in COVID-19. TCRdb's table, derived via immunoSEQ multiplex PCR, lists solely in-frame clones and lacks some. The sample contains approximately 240,000 clones, 70% to 90% of which appear only once. Sequenced sample: PBMCs or T cells enriched from blood (not recorded which). The source is a woman between 50 and 59 years old in a cohort exposed to, infected with or recovered from COVID-19 (not recorded which).

V usage is TRBV6-5 and J usage is TRBJ2-7; tentative D call: TRBD1 (6 bases). Germline CDR1 and CDR2: MNHEY and SVGAGI. The CDR3 has 13 amino acids. V shed 4 bases and J shed 1 base, with 8 bases lying between them. CDR3 nucleotides: TGTGCCAGCAGTTCCGGACAGTCCTACGAGCAGTACTTC. Amino acid sequence: CASSSGQSYEQYF.

The CDR3 here is CASRRVNEQFF. CDR3 in DNA: TGTGCCAGCAGGCGGGTTAATGAGCAGTTCTTC. The chain joins TRBV2 to TRBJ2-1; the D gene is possibly TRBD2 (5 bases). Per the germline V gene, CDR1 is SNHLY and CDR2 is FYNNEI. V dropped 6 bases and J dropped 7 bases, with 7 bases sitting between them. CDR3 length: 11 amino acids.

The chain links TRBV6-5 to TRBJ1-6; TRBD1 might be the D (5 bases). The germline V gene encodes CDR1 MNHEY and CDR2 SVGAGI. The CDR3 totals 13 residues. Trimming cost V 3 bases and J 14 bases, with 14 bases left between them. CDR3 loop: CASSYAGTTTLHF. The CDR3 DNA follows: TGTGCCAGCAGTTATGCGGGGACGACCACCCTCCACTTT.

This rearrangement joins TRBV7-2 to TRBJ1-2, with 7 bases identical to TRBD1. The V and J ends lost 1 base and 8 bases, in that order; junction bases with no gene match: 7. This CDR3 spans 14 amino acids. The germline V gene has CDR1 SGHTA and CDR2 FQGNSA. The CDR3 region is CASSLEPGGLGYTF. In nucleotides, the CDR3 is TGTGCCAGCAGCTTAGAACCAGGGGGATTAGGCTACACCTTC.

J is TRBJ1-2 and V is TRBV25-1; D remains ambiguous. Germline-derived CDR1 and CDR2 are MGHDK and SYGVNS. There are 15 residues in the CDR3. Between the trimmed V and J ends, which lost 0 bases and 8 bases, there was a span of 16 bases. CDR3 in amino acids: CASSEYVSLAGGYTF. The CDR3 DNA follows: TGTGCCAGCAGTGAATACGTCTCGTTGGCGGGAGGCTACACCTTC.

About this clone itself: The sample has other DNA sequences that encode this CDR3 too. The genes are TRBV5-1 and TRBJ2-2; D perhaps matches TRBD2 (5 bases). CDR3 length: 14 residues. Germline CDR1 reads SGHRS; CDR2 reads YFSETQ. Trimming pared 2 bases from V and 4 bases from J, leaving 9 bases between. CDR3: CASSFGRATGELFF. In nucleotides, the CDR3 is TGCGCCAGCAGCTTCGGGCGGGCCACCGGGGAGCTGTTTTTT. The full variable domain, with the rest looked up from reference TRBV5-1 and TRBJ2-2, is KAGVTQTPRYLIKTRGQQVTLSCSPISGHRSVSWYQQTPGQGLQFLFEYFSETQRNKGNFPGRFSGRQFSNSRSEMNVSTLELGDSALYLCASSFGRATGELFFGEGSRLTVL.

The V gene is TRBV18, the J gene TRBJ1-1; D ambiguous. CDR3 length: 15 residues. Germline V lookup: CDR1 KGHSH, CDR2 LQKENI. The V and J ends lost 1 base and 1 base respectively, with 10 bases between them. The CDR3 nucleotides are TGTGCCAGCTCACCACGGCGGGCGCAGAACACTGAAGCTTTCTTT. Protein product: CASSPRRAQNTEAFF.

This sequence joins TRBV18 and TRBJ1-2; a possible D gene is TRBD1 (6 bases). Deletions cut 3 bases from V and 3 bases from J, with 11 bases between. The germline V gene encodes CDR1 KGHSH and CDR2 LQKENI. The CDR3 is 14 amino acids. The DNA for the CDR3 is TGTGCCAGCTCACCTACAGGGCTAGACTATGGCTACACCTTC. This gives the protein CASSPTGLDYGYTF.